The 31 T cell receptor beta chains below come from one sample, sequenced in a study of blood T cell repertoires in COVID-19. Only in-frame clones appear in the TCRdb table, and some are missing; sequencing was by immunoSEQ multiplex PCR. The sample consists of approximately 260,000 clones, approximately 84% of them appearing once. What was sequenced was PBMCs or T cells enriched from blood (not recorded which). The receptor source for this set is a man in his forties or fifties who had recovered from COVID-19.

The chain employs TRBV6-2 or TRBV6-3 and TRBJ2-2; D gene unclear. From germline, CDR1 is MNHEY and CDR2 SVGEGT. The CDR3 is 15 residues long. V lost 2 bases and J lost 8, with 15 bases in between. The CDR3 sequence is CASSYSPEPTGELFF. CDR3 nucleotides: TGTGCCAGCAGTTACAGCCCTGAGCCCACTGGGGAGCTGTTTTTT.

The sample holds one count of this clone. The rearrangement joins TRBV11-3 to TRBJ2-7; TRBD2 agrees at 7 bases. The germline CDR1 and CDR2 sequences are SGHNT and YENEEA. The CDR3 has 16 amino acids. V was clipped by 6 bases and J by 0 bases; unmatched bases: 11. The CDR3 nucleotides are TGTGCCAGCAGACCCGGGGGAGGGAAGATCTCCTACGAGCAGTACTTC. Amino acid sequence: CASRPGGGKISYEQYF.

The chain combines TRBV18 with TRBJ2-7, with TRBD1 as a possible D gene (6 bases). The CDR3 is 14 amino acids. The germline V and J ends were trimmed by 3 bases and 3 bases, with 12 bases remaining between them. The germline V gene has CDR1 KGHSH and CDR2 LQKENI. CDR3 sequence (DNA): TGTGCCAGCTCACCGGACAGTCTTAACTACGAGCAGTACTTC. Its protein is CASSPDSLNYEQYF.

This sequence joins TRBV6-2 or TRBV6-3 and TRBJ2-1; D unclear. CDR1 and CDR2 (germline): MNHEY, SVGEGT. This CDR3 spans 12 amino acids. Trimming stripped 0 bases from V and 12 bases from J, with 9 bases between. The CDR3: CASSYSHQVQFF. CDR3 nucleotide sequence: TGTGCCAGCAGTTACTCCCACCAGGTGCAGTTCTTC.

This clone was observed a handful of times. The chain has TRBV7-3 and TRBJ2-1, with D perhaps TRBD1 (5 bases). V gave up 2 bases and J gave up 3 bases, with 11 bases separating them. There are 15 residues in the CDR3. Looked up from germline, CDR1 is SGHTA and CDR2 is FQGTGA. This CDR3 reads CASSLQQGSYNEQFF. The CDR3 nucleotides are TGTGCCAGCAGCTTACAGCAGGGTAGCTACAATGAGCAGTTCTTC.

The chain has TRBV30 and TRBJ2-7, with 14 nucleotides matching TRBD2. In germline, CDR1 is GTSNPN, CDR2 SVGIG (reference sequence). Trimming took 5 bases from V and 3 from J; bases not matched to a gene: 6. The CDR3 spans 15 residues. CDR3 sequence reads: CAWHRTSGGLYEQYF. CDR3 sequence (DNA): TGTGCCTGGCACCGGACTAGCGGGGGGCTCTACGAGCAGTACTTC.

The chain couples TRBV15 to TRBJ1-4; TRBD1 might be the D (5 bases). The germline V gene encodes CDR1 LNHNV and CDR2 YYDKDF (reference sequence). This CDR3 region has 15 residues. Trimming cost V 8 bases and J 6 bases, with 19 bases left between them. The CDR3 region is CATSGVGQGDEKLFF. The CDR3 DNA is TGTGCCACCTCGGGGGTGGGCCAGGGCGATGAAAAACTGTTTTTT.

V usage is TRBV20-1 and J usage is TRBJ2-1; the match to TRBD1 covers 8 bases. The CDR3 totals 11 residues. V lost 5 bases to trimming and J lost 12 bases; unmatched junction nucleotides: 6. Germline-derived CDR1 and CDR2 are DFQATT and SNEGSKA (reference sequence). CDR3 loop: CSARSGTGQFF. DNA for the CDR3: TGCAGTGCTCGTTCCGGGACAGGGCAGTTCTTC.

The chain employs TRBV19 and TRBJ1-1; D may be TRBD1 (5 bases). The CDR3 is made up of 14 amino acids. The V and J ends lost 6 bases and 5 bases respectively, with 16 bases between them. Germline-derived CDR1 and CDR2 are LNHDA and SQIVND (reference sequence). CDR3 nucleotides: TGTGCCAGTAGCCCCACAGGCTTAGGGACTGAAGCTTTCTTT. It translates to CASSPTGLGTEAFF.

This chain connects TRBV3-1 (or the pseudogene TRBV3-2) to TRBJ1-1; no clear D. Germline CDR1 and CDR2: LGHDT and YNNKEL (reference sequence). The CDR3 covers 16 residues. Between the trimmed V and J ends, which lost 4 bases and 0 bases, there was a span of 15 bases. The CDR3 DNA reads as TGTGCCAGCAGCCTAAGAAGGGCGGGTATGAACACTGAAGCTTTCTTT. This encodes CASSLRRAGMNTEAFF.

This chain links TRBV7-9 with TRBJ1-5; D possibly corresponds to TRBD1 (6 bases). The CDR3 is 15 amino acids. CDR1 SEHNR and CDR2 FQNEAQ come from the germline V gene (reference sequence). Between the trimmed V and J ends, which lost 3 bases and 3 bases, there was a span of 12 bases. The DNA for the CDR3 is TGTGCCAGCAGCTTGGCCGGGACATTCAATCAGCCCCAGCATTTT. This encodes CASSLAGTFNQPQHF.

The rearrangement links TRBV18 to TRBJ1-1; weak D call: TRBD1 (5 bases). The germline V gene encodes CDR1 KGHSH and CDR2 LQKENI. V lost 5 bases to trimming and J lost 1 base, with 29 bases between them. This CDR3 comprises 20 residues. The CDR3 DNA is TGTGCCAGCTCATCTTGGCCCACAGGTGGTTTTTCTGTAAAGAACACTGAAGCTTTCTTT. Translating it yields CASSSWPTGGFSVKNTEAFF.

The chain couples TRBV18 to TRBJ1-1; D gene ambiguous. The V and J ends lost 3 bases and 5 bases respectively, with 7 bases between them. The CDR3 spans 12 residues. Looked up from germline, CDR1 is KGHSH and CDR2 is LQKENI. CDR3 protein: CASSPGDTEAFF. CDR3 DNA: TGTGCCAGCTCACCCGGGGATACTGAAGCTTTCTTT.

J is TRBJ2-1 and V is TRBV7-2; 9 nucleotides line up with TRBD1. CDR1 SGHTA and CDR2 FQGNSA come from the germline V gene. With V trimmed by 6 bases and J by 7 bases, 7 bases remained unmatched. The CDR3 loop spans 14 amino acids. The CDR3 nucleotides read TGTGCCAGCAGTCCTACACAGGGGGCGAATGAGCAGTTCTTC. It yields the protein CASSPTQGANEQFF.

CDR3 in amino acids: CASSLVRAGQLGGYTF. CDR3 in DNA: TGTGCCAGCAGCTTGGTAAGGGCAGGGCAATTAGGTGGCTACACCTTC. The rearrangement uses TRBV5-4 and TRBJ1-2; maybe TRBD1 (5 bases). The CDR3 spans 16 residues. V lost 0 bases, J lost 7 bases, and 19 bases lay in between. Looked up from germline, CDR1 is SGHNT and CDR2 is YYREEE (reference sequence).

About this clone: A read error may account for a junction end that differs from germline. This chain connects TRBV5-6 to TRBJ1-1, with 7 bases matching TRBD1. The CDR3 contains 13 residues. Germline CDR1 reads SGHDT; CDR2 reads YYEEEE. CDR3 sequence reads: CASSRGQLIEAFF. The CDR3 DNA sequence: TGTGCCAGCAGCAGGGGACAGCTCATTGAAGCTTTTTTT.

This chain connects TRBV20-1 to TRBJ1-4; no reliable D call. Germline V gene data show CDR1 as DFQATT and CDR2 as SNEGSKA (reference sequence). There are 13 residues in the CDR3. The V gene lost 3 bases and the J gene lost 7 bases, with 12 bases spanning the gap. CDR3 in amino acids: CSASEPGPEKLFF. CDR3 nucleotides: TGCAGTGCTAGTGAGCCAGGTCCTGAAAAACTGTTTTTT.

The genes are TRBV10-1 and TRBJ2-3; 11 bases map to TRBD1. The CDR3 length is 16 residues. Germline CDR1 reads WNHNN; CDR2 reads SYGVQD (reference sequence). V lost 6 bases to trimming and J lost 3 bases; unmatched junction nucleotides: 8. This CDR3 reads CASSATGTGGTDTQYF. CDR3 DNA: TGCGCCAGCAGCGCAACCGGGACAGGGGGAACAGATACGCAGTATTTT.

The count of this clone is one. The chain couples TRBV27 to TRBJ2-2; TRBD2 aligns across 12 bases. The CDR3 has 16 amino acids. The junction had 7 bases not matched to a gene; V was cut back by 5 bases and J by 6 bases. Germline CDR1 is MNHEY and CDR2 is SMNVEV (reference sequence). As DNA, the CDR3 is TGTGCCAGCAGTCCTAGCGGGGGGGGAACCCCCGGGGAGCTGTTTTTT. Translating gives CASSPSGGGTPGELFF.

CDR3 nucleotide sequence: TGTGCCAGCAGCTCGGGACAGAGTGAAAAACTGTTTTTT. Amino acid sequence: CASSSGQSEKLFF. The chain has TRBV21-1 and TRBJ1-4; TRBD1, the table's D call, was not compared with the DNA. TRBV21-1 is a documented pseudogene. The CDR3 spans 13 residues.

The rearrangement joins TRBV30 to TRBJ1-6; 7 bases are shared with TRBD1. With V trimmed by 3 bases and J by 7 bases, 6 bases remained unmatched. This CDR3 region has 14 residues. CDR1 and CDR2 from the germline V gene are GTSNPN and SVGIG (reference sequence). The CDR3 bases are TGTGCCTGGAGCCCGGGACAGAAGAATTCACCCCTCCACTTT. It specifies CAWSPGQKNSPLHF.

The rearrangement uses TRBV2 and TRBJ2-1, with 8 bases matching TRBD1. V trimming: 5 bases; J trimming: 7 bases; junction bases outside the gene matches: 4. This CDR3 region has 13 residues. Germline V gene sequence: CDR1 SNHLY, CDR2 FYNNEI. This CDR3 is CASSLDRENEQFF. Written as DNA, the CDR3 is TGTGCCAGCAGTTTGGACAGGGAAAATGAGCAGTTCTTC.

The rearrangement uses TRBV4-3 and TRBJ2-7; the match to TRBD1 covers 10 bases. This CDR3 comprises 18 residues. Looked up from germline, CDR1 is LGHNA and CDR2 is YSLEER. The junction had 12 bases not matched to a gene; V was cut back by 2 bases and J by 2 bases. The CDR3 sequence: CASSQSITGTGDTYEQYF. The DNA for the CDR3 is TGCGCCAGCAGCCAATCAATTACCGGGACAGGGGACACCTACGAGCAGTACTTC.

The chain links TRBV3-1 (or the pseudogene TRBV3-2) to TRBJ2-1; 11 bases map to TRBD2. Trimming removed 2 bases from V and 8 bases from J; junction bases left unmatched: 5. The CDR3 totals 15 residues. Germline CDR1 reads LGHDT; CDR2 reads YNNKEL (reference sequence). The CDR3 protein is CASSQPSGGYDEQFF. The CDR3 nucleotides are TGTGCCAGCAGCCAACCTAGCGGGGGGTACGATGAGCAGTTCTTC.

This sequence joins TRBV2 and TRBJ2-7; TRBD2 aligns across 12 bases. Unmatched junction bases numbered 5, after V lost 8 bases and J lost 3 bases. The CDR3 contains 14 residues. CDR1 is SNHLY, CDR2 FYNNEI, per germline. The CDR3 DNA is TGTGCCAGCCTACTAGCGGGGGGCCACTACGAGCAGTACTTC. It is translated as CASLLAGGHYEQYF.

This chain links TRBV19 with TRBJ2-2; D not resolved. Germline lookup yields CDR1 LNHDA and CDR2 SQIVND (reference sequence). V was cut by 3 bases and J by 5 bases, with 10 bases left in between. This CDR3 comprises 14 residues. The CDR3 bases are TGTGCCAGTAGTATCTCCCCTAGGACCGGGGAGCTGTTTTTT. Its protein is CASSISPRTGELFF.

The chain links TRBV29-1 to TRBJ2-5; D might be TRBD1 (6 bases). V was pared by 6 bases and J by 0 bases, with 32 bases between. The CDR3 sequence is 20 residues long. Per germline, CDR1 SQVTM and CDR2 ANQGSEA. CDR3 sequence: CSVPEGELFRGATYQETQYF. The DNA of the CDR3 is TGCAGCGTCCCCGAGGGGGAGTTGTTCAGGGGCGCCACGTACCAAGAGACCCAGTACTTC.

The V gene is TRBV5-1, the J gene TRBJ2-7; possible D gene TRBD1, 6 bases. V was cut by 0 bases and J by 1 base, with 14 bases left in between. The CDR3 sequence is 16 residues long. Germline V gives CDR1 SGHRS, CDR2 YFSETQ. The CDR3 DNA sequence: TGCGCCAGCAGCTTGGACCCAGGGGCTGGGTCCTACGAGCAGTACTTC. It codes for CASSLDPGAGSYEQYF.

CDR3 DNA: TGTGCCAGCAGCCCGAGACAGGCACACCAAGAGACCCAGTACTTC. It translates to CASSPRQAHQETQYF. This chain connects TRBV7-9 to TRBJ2-5; a weak D match, TRBD1 (6 bases). Germline assignment: CDR1 SEHNR and CDR2 FQNEAQ (reference sequence). Trimming took 5 bases from V and 0 from J, leaving 13 bases between them. CDR3 size: 15 residues.

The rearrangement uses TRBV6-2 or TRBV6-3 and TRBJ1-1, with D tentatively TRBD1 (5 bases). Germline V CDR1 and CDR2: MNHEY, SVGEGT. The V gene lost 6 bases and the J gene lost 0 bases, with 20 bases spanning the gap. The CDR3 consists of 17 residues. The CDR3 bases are TGTGCCAGCAGCCATCCCGGGGGACGATCTTTGAACACTGAAGCTTTCTTT. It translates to CASSHPGGRSLNTEAFF.

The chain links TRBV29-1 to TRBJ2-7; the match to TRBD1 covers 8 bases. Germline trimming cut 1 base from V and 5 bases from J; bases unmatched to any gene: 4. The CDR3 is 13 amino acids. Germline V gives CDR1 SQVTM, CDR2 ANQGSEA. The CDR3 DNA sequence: TGCAGCGTTGAAGTGGCAGGGGGCAACGAGCAGTACTTC. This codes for CSVEVAGGNEQYF.